These 4 T cell receptor beta chains came from one sample sequenced in a study of vaccination and CD4 T cells after COVID-19. Once obtained from cultured CD4+ T cells, the DNA was sequenced using the Oncomine TCR Beta short-read assay. TCRdb reprocessed the PCR reads with MiXCR, giving one entry per CDR3 protein. The data show about 8,900 distinct CDR3 sequences, 64% seen once. Antigens of these TCRs are unknown. The sample's treatment: roughly 11-day PBMC culture with coronavirus spike peptide pools or control peptides (ViraFEST assay). Input material: CD4+ T cells from blood, cultured in vitro. Receptor source: a human donor who had recovered from COVID-19.

This chain connects TRBV10-2 to TRBJ2-1; 15 nucleotides line up with TRBD2. The CDR3 covers 16 residues. Germline V lookup: CDR1 WSHSY, CDR2 SAAADI. The trim removed 7 bases at V and 7 bases at J, leaving 8 bases unmatched. The CDR3 DNA reads TGCGCCAGCACCGGGACTAGCGGGGGGTTGTCAAATGAGCAGTTCTTC. It codes for CASTGTSGGLSNEQFF.

The chain has TRBV19 and TRBJ1-6; no firm D call. Germline lookup yields CDR1 LNHDA and CDR2 SQIVND (reference sequence). Deletions cut 3 bases from V and 9 bases from J, with 6 bases between. The CDR3 runs 12 residues. The CDR3 sequence: CASSMAASPLHF. The CDR3 nucleotides are TGTGCCAGTAGTATGGCAGCTTCACCCCTCCACTTT.

This clonotype has only a few counts. The chain joins TRBV18 to TRBJ1-2; 9 bases fit TRBD1. CDR1 KGHSH and CDR2 LQKENI come from the germline V gene. The CDR3 is 14 residues long. V shed 6 bases and J 8 bases; nucleotides not matched to a gene: 10. CDR3 sequence: CASSRDRDEVGYTF. As DNA, the CDR3 is TGTGCCAGCTCCCGGGACAGGGACGAAGTAGGCTACACCTTC.

This chain joins TRBV6-1 and TRBJ1-2; TRBD1 matches 7 bases. This CDR3 is built from 13 residues. Trimming removed 7 bases from V and 8 bases from J; junction bases left unmatched: 10. The V gene's germline CDR1 is MNHNS and CDR2 SASEGT. The DNA for the CDR3 is TGTGCCAGCAAGGGACAGTCATCGAGGGGCTACACCTTC. This gives the protein CASKGQSSRGYTF.